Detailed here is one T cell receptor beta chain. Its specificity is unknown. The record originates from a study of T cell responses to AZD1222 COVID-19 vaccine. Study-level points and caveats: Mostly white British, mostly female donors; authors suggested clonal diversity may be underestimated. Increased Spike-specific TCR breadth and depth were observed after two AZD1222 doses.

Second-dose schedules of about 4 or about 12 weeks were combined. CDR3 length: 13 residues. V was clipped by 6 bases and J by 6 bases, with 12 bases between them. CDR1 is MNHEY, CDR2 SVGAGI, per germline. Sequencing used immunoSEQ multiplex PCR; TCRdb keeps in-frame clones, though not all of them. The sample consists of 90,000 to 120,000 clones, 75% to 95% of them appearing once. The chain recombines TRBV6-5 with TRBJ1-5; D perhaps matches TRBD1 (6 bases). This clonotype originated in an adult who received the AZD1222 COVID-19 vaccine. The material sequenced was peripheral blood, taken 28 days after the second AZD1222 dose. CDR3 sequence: CASRATGIQPQHF. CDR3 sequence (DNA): TGTGCCAGCAGAGCTACAGGGATTCAGCCCCAGCATTTT.